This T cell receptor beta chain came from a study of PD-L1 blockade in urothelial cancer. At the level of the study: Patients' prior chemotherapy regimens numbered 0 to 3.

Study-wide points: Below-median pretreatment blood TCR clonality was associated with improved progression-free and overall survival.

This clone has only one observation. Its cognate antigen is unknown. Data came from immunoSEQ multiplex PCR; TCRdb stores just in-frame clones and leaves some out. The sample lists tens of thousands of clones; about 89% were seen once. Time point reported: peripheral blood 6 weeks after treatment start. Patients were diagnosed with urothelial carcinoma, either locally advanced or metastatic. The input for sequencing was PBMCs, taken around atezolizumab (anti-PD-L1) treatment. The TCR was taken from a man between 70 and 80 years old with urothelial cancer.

The CDR3 loop is CASSPVIAGDETQYF. CDR3 DNA: TGCGCCAGCTCCCCCGTTATAGCGGGAGATGAGACCCAGTACTTC. The chain employs TRBV5-1 and TRBJ2-5, with 9 bases identical to TRBD2. CDR3 size: 15 residues. CDR1 is SGHRS, CDR2 YFSETQ, per germline. J gave up 5 bases and V 7 bases, and 12 bases lay outside the gene matches. Using reference TRBV5-1 and TRBJ2-5 for the parts outside the CDR3, the full variable domain is KAGVTQTPRYLIKTRGQQVTLSCSPISGHRSVSWYQQTPGQGLQFLFEYFSETQRNKGNFPGRFSGRQFSNSRSEMNVSTLELGDSALYLCASSPVIAGDETQYFGPGTRLLVL.